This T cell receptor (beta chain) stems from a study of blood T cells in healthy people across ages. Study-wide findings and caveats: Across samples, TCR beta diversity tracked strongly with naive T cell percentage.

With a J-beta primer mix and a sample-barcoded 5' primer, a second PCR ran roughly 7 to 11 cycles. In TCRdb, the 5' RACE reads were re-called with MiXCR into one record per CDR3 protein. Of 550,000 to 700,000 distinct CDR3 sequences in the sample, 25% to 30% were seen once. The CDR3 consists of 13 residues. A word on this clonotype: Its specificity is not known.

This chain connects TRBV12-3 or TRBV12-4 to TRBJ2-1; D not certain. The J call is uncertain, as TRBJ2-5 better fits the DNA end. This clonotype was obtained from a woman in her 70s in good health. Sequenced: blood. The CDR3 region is CASSLQPPETQYF. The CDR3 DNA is TGTGCCAGCAGTTTACAACCCCCCGAGACCCAGTACTTC.